The 31 T cell receptor beta chains reported below all come from one sample, sequenced in a study of molecular identifiers for immune sequencing clone quantification. TCRdb reanalysed the PCR reads using MiXCR and keeps one entry per CDR3 protein. The data show about 70,000 distinct CDR3 sequences, with around a sixth seen just once and around 1.5% held by the top ten. The material sequenced was naive CD8+ T cells from blood, with Jurkat cell RNA spiked in. The subset: FACS-sorted CD8+CD4-CCR7+CD45RA+ naive T cells. The receptors were sampled from a human donor in good health. Some libraries in this study had Jurkat cell RNA spiked in.

At least ten counts were recorded for this clonotype. The J gene is TRBJ2-7, the V gene TRBV19; 9 positions agree with TRBD2. The germline gives CDR1 LNHDA, CDR2 SQIVND (reference sequence). The ends lost 10 bases at V and 2 bases at J; junction bases unmatched: 9. This CDR3 has 14 amino acids. The CDR3 is CATQGIAGAYEQYF. Here the CDR3 DNA reads TGTGCCACCCAGGGCATAGCGGGAGCCTACGAGCAGTACTTC. The full variable domain, its missing parts supplied by reference TRBV19 and TRBJ2-7, is DGGITQSPKYLFRKEGQNVTLSCEQNLNHDAMYWYRQDPGQGLRLIYYSQIVNDFQKGDIAEGYSVSREKKESFPLTVTSAQKNPTAFYLCATQGIAGAYEQYFGPGTRLTVT.

This clonotype was seen many times. The chain employs TRBV6-2 or TRBV6-3 and TRBJ2-1, with a possible D match to TRBD1 (6 bases). The germline V gene encodes CDR1 MNHEY and CDR2 SVGEGT. Trimming removed 6 bases from V and 4 bases from J, with 19 bases in between. The length of the CDR3 is 16 residues. The CDR3: CASSDNRANAYNEQFF. CDR3 nucleotides: TGTGCCAGCAGCGATAACAGGGCGAATGCTTACAATGAGCAGTTCTTC.

This clonotype was observed a few times. J is TRBJ2-1 and V is TRBV4-1; no clear D gene. CDR1 and CDR2 (germline): MGHRA, YSYEKL. The CDR3 extends over 13 amino acids. With 2 bases removed from V and 10 bases from J, the gap between germline ends came to 12 bases. The CDR3 coding sequence is TGCGCCAGCAGCCAACCCTACCAGAGGGAGCAGTTCTTC. This codes for CASSQPYQREQFF.

In this sample, this clonotype turned up many times. The chain recombines TRBV4-3 with TRBJ2-3, with D perhaps TRBD1 or TRBD2 (6 bases each). The CDR3 has 15 amino acids. Germline V gives CDR1 LGHNA, CDR2 YSLEER. V lost 6 bases and J lost 4, with 17 bases in between. The CDR3 is CASREGEAGADTQYF. CDR3 coding DNA: TGCGCCAGCAGAGAGGGGGAGGCGGGTGCAGATACGCAGTATTTT.

This clonotype was recorded at least ten times. This chain joins TRBV28 and TRBJ1-1; D gene unclear. V was trimmed by 3 bases and J by 0 bases, leaving 17 bases between them. Germline CDR1 is MDHEN and CDR2 is SYDVKM. The CDR3 spans 17 residues. CDR3 nucleotide sequence: TGTGCCAGCAGTTTCGAGCAGCCAACTGAGATGAACACTGAAGCTTTCTTT. This encodes CASSFEQPTEMNTEAFF.

V is TRBV9 and J is TRBJ2-3; D is unclear. Germline V CDR1 and CDR2: SGDLS, YYNGEE. The CDR3 has 15 residues. V was shortened by 1 base and J by 0 bases, with 9 bases between the two germline ends. DNA of the CDR3: TGTGCCAGCAGCGTATCTGGATCTAGCACAGATACGCAGTATTTT. The encoded protein is CASSVSGSSTDTQYF. Together with reference TRBV9 and TRBJ2-3, the CDR3 gives the full variable domain: DSGVTQTPKHLITATGQRVTLRCSPRSGDLSVYWYQQSLDQGLQFLIQYYNGEERAKGNILERFSAQQFPDLHSELNLSSLELGDSALYFCASSVSGSSTDTQYFGPGTRLTVL.

This clonotype was seen many times. V is TRBV4-1 and J is TRBJ1-2, with 10 bases fitting TRBD1. The germline V gene encodes CDR1 MGHRA and CDR2 YSYEKL. The CDR3 length is 16 residues. Unmatched junction bases numbered 15, after V lost 11 bases and J lost 3 bases. The CDR3 is CASDGTRQGADYGYTF. The DNA for the CDR3 is TGCGCCTCCGATGGGACCCGACAGGGGGCTGACTATGGCTACACCTTC.

The sample holds a few counts of this clonotype. This chain links TRBV7-9 with TRBJ2-3; 9 nucleotides align to TRBD2. Germline trimming cut 5 bases from V and 1 base from J; bases unmatched to any gene: 4. This CDR3 spans 15 amino acids. Looked up from germline, CDR1 is SEHNR and CDR2 is FQNEAQ (reference sequence). The CDR3, as DNA: TGTGCCAGCAGCCTAAAGCGGGAGGGCACAGATACGCAGTATTTT. It specifies CASSLKREGTDTQYF.

V and J are TRBV6-2 or TRBV6-3 and TRBJ2-4; TRBD2 matches 7 bases. This CDR3 comprises 14 residues. Trimming removed 4 bases from V and 3 bases from J; junction bases left unmatched: 3. Looked up from germline, CDR1 is MNHEY and CDR2 is SVGEGT. CDR3 sequence reads: CASSWEGIKNIQYF. In DNA form, the CDR3 reads TGTGCCAGCAGTTGGGAGGGCATCAAAAACATTCAGTACTTC.

In this sample, this clonotype turned up many times. This chain links TRBV4-1 with TRBJ2-7, with TRBD2 matching over 9 bases. This CDR3 is built from 14 residues. Germline V gene lookup returns CDR1 MGHRA and CDR2 YSYEKL. Unmatched junction bases numbered 3, after V lost 2 bases and J lost 4 bases. The CDR3 DNA is TGCGCCAGCAGCCAACTAGCGGGGTTTTACGAGCAGTACTTC. It is translated as CASSQLAGFYEQYF.

This clonotype was counted at least ten times. The DNA is omitted, as the CDR3 cannot be located on it reliably, and the CDR3 follows TCRdb's listing. The chain is built from TRBV15 and TRBJ2-7; the D segment call TRBD1 is taken from the table without a DNA check. The CDR3 totals 14 residues, both ends included. CDR1 is LNHNV, CDR2 YYDKDF, per germline (reference sequence). The CDR3 is CATSSAWASGTEKF.

The CDR3 here is CASTSSEFREGSYEQYF. The CDR3 DNA reads as TGTGCCAGCACCTCTTCCGAGTTTCGGGAGGGTTCCTACGAGCAGTACTTC. The genes are TRBV12-3 or TRBV12-4 and TRBJ2-7; 8 bases agree with TRBD2. The V and J ends lost 7 bases and 1 base, in that order; junction bases with no gene match: 15. This CDR3 has 17 residues.

This clonotype was found many times. The chain links TRBV11-2 to TRBJ2-7, with 8 nucleotides matching TRBD1. The V gene end was trimmed by 4 bases and the J gene end by 4 bases; junction bases not matched to a gene: 6. The CDR3 has 14 residues. CDR1 is SGHAT and CDR2 is FQNNGV in the germline V gene. In nucleotides, the CDR3 is TGTGCCAGCAGCTATGGGACAGGTAGATACGAGCAGTACTTC. Translated, it gives CASSYGTGRYEQYF.

This clonotype was counted ten times or more. The chain combines TRBV6-5 with TRBJ2-7, with a weak D call TRBD2 (5 bases). Trimming pared 0 bases from V and 5 bases from J, leaving 11 bases between. CDR3 length: 14 amino acids. CDR1 is MNHEY, CDR2 SVGAGI, per germline. The CDR3 loop is CASSYSAGWHEQYF. The DNA of the CDR3 is TGTGCCAGCAGTTACTCGGCGGGCTGGCACGAGCAGTACTTC.

The V gene is TRBV7-9, the J gene TRBJ2-7, with 13 bases that match TRBD2. Trimming removed 4 bases from V and 4 bases from J; junction bases left unmatched: 7. Germline CDR1 and CDR2: SEHNR and FQNEAQ (reference sequence). The CDR3 runs to 16 residues. In DNA, the CDR3 is TGTGCCAGCAGCTCAACCGGGACTAGCGGGATTTACGAGCAGTACTTC. Its protein is CASSSTGTSGIYEQYF.

At least ten counts were recorded for this clonotype. The rearrangement uses TRBV29-1 and TRBJ2-1; 14 nucleotides match TRBD2. The CDR3 runs 20 residues. Germline assignment: CDR1 SQVTM and CDR2 ANQGSEA. Trimming took 6 bases from V and 4 from J; bases not matched to a gene: 20. This CDR3 is CSVLIESGLAGVMGYNEQFF. DNA for the CDR3: TGCAGCGTCCTGATAGAGTCGGGACTAGCGGGAGTTATGGGTTACAATGAGCAGTTCTTC.

Many counts were recorded for this clonotype. The chain recombines TRBV12-3 or TRBV12-4 with TRBJ2-5, with 11 bases aligning to TRBD2. V trimming: 6 bases; J trimming: 0 bases; junction bases outside the gene matches: 3. The CDR3 is 15 residues long. The CDR3 DNA reads TGTGCCAGCAGACGGACTAGCGGGTACCAAGAGACCCAGTACTTC. Residues: CASRRTSGYQETQYF.

This clonotype was detected many times. The CDR3 region is CASSYTQGAPGANVLTF. The CDR3 DNA follows: TGTGCCAGTAGCTACACCCAGGGGGCGCCCGGGGCCAACGTCCTGACTTTC. The chain employs TRBV19 and TRBJ2-6, with TRBD1 identical over 8 bases. The CDR3 has 17 residues. The germline V gene encodes CDR1 LNHDA and CDR2 SQIVND (reference sequence). V gave up 6 bases and J gave up 4 bases; unmatched junction bases: 11.

This clonotype has more than one count but fewer than ten. This sequence joins TRBV12-3 or TRBV12-4 and TRBJ2-1; TRBD2 matches at 11 bases. The CDR3 sequence is 14 residues long. After removal of 6 bases from V and 8 bases from J, the junction contained 6 bases not matched to a gene. The CDR3 here is CASRTSGSKDEQFF. DNA for the CDR3: TGTGCCAGCAGAACTAGCGGGAGTAAGGATGAGCAGTTCTTC.

This clonotype has at least ten counts. This chain links TRBV6-1 with TRBJ1-1; D unresolved. The CDR3 is made up of 9 amino acids. Trimming cost V 6 bases and J 8 bases, with 4 bases left between them. CDR1 and CDR2 from the germline V gene are MNHNS and SASEGT. This CDR3 reads CASSYEAFF. In nucleotides, the CDR3 is TGTGCCAGCAGCTACGAAGCTTTCTTT.

The table lists this clonotype with a few counts. A single base separates this from a much larger clone, so it may be a read error. J is TRBJ2-2 and V is TRBV24-1, with 11 bases identical to TRBD2. The CDR3 is made up of 16 amino acids. CDR1 is KGHDR, CDR2 SFDVKD, per germline. The CDR3 loop reads CATSDPTSGDTGEPFF. CDR3 DNA: TGTGCCACCAGTGATCCGACTAGCGGGGACACCGGGGAGCCGTTTTTT.

This clonotype was detected ten times or more. The J gene is TRBJ2-7, the V gene TRBV5-1; TRBD2 matches at 10 bases. With V trimmed by 1 base and J by 2 bases, 3 bases remained unmatched. The V gene's germline CDR1 is SGHRS and CDR2 YFSETQ. CDR3 length: 15 residues. The CDR3 DNA reads TGCGCCAGCAGCTTGAAGCGGGAGGGTACCTACGAGCAGTACTTC. Translating gives CASSLKREGTYEQYF.

This clonotype has a count of ten or more. The V call is TRBV6-6, the J call TRBJ1-1; TRBD1 aligns across 8 bases. V trimming: 5 bases; J trimming: 0 bases; junction bases outside the gene matches: 8. The CDR3 contains 16 residues. Germline values: CDR1 MNHNY, CDR2 SVGAGI (reference sequence). CDR3 sequence (DNA): TGTGCCAGCAGTCCGACCAACAGGGGGGTGAACACTGAAGCTTTCTTT. It yields the protein CASSPTNRGVNTEAFF.

On this clonotype: A read error may explain this, as a much larger clone is one base away. The rearrangement uses TRBV29-1 and TRBJ1-3; no clear D. V lost 4 bases, J lost 2 bases, and 12 bases lay in between. This CDR3 region has 14 residues. Germline V gene lookup returns CDR1 SQVTM and CDR2 ANQGSEA. The CDR3 loop is CSVGNGRAGNTIYF. The CDR3 bases are TGCAGCGTTGGCAATGGTAGGGCTGGAAACACCATATATTTT.

This clonotype was seen at least ten times. The chain couples TRBV7-9 to TRBJ2-7, with TRBD1 matching 10 bases. The length of the CDR3 is 16 residues. Germline V gene lookup returns CDR1 SEHNR and CDR2 FQNEAQ (reference sequence). V shed 4 bases and J 4 bases; nucleotides not matched to a gene: 10. Here the CDR3 DNA reads TGTGCCAGCAGCTCCGGTCGACAGGGGGCACCTTACGAGCAGTACTTC. Translating gives CASSSGRQGAPYEQYF. The full variable domain, in which reference TRBV7-9 and TRBJ2-7 provide the parts outside the CDR3, is DTGVSQNPRHKITKRGQNVTFRCDPISEHNRLYWYRQTLGQGPEFLTYFQNEAQLEKSRLLSDRFSAERPKGSFSTLEIQRTEQGDSAMYLCASSSGRQGAPYEQYFGPGTRLTVT.

As for this clonotype: The junction shows a germline mismatch at one end, possibly a read error. The chain joins TRBV2 to TRBJ1-1; perhaps TRBD1 as D (6 bases). From germline, CDR1 is SNHLY and CDR2 FYNNEI. The CDR3 has 15 amino acids. The CDR3 spells CASSDALIGGTEASF. CDR3 sequence (DNA): TGTGCCAGCAGTGATGCTTTGATCGGGGGCACTGAAGCTTCCTTT.

About this clonotype: This clone may be a read error of a much larger clone one base away. The rearrangement links TRBV7-9 to TRBJ2-7; 7 positions match TRBD2. The germline V gene encodes CDR1 SEHNR and CDR2 FQNEAQ (reference sequence). This CDR3 contains 15 residues. V lost 3 bases and J lost 2; bases outside the gene matches: 7. CDR3 sequence: CASSLTAGLPYEQYF. The CDR3, as DNA: TGTGCCAGCAGCTTGACAGCGGGACTCCCCTACGAGCAGTACTTC.

The gene calls are TRBV27 and TRBJ2-3; D is uncertain. Germline CDR1 reads MNHEY; CDR2 reads SMNVEV (reference sequence). The CDR3 length is 11 residues. The V and J ends lost 3 bases and 6 bases respectively, with 4 bases between them. The CDR3 region has the DNA TGTGCCAGCAGTTTGCGGGATACGCAGTATTTT. Translated, it gives CASSLRDTQYF.

This clonotype was counted at least ten times. CDR3 protein: CSARADGGSIHNEQFF. CDR3 nucleotides: TGCAGTGCTAGAGCAGACGGCGGGAGTATCCACAATGAGCAGTTCTTC. This chain uses TRBV20-1 with TRBJ2-1, with TRBD2 matching 7 bases. Unmatched junction bases numbered 11, after V lost 1 base and J lost 5 bases. In germline, CDR1 is DFQATT, CDR2 SNEGSKA (reference sequence). The CDR3 spans 16 residues.

This clonotype was recorded at least ten times. This sequence joins TRBV6-1 and TRBJ2-3; TRBD2 matches 11 bases. The CDR3 has 15 residues. Germline trimming cut 10 bases from V and 5 bases from J; bases unmatched to any gene: 11. In germline, CDR1 is MNHNS, CDR2 SASEGT. Here the CDR3 DNA reads TGTGCCAACCAACCCACTAGCGGGAGTCGAGATACGCAGTATTTT. Amino acid sequence: CANQPTSGSRDTQYF.

This clonotype was observed at least ten times. The chain carries TRBV7-4 and TRBJ1-1, with unresolved D. Germline assignment: CDR1 SGHVT and CDR2 SQSDAQ. V dropped 1 base and J dropped 10 bases, with 19 bases sitting between them. The CDR3 has 15 residues. CDR3 in amino acids: CASSLVWDCRVRAFF. The CDR3 DNA reads TGTGCCAGCAGCTTAGTCTGGGATTGTAGGGTTCGAGCTTTCTTT.